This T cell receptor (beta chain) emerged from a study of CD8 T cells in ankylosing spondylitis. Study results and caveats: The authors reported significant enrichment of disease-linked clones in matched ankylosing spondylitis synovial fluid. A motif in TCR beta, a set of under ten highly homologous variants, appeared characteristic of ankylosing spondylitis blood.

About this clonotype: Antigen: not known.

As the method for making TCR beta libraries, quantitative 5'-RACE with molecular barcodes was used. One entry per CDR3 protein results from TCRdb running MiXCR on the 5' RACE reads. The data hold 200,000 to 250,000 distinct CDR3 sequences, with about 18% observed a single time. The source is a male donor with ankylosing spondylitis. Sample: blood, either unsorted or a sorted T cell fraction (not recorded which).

The CDR3 sequence: CASSSSQGGKTQYF. The CDR3 DNA sequence: TGTGCCAGCAGTTCCTCCCAGGGGGGGAAGACCCAGTACTTC. The rearrangement uses TRBV12-3 or TRBV12-4 and TRBJ2-5; the D call may be TRBD1 or TRBD2 (7 bases each). Trimming left V 4 bases short and J 6 bases short, with 15 bases between. The CDR3 has 14 amino acids.